This is a list of T cell receptor beta chains from one sample in a study of cytomegalovirus exposure and HLA in healthy donors. Here immunoSEQ multiplex PCR was the method, and the copy in TCRdb shows in-frame clones only, minus some. Of over 140,000 clones listed, approximately 80% are singletons. The sequencing input was PBMCs. These TCRs come from a man aged 25-45 years in good health and CMV-seropositive. The CDR3 runs from the conserved cysteine through the conserved F or W. The D gene is left open where the match is weak.

v_gene: TRBV19; j_gene: TRBJ2-3; d_gene: NA; CDR3aa: CASSEGFNTQYF
v_gene: TRBV28; j_gene: TRBJ2-7; d_gene: NA; CDR3aa: CASSLRGDSYEQYF
v_gene: TRBV4-1; j_gene: TRBJ2-3; d_gene: TRBD2; CDR3aa: CASSQETSGVRGTDTQYF
v_gene: TRBV6-1; j_gene: TRBJ2-5; d_gene: TRBD2; CDR3aa: CATVTSGQETQYF
v_gene: TRBV11-3; j_gene: TRBJ2-1; d_gene: TRBD2; CDR3aa: CASSFPPGSGRGIYNEQFF
v_gene: TRBV29-1; j_gene: TRBJ2-1; d_gene: TRBD2; CDR3aa: CSVRTSGGNNEQFF
v_gene: TRBV19; j_gene: TRBJ2-6; d_gene: TRBD2; CDR3aa: CASSPPGLADPKMSGANVLTF
v_gene: TRBV30; j_gene: TRBJ1-2; d_gene: NA; CDR3aa: CAWSLWGERTF
v_gene: TRBV5-1; j_gene: TRBJ2-7; d_gene: TRBD1; CDR3aa: CASSLGGGVSSYEQYF
v_gene: TRBV28; j_gene: TRBJ1-4; d_gene: TRBD1; CDR3aa: CASTPLGRGTGEKLFF
v_gene: TRBV6-5; j_gene: TRBJ1-5; d_gene: TRBD1; CDR3aa: CASSPDRDGQPQHF
v_gene: TRBV4-1; j_gene: TRBJ1-4; d_gene: NA; CDR3aa: CASSQGGDGGKLFF
v_gene: TRBV7-3; j_gene: TRBJ2-2; d_gene: NA; CDR3aa: CASSLFETNTGELFF
v_gene: TRBV30; j_gene: TRBJ2-3; d_gene: TRBD2; CDR3aa: CAWSLSGGTDTQYF
v_gene: TRBV13; j_gene: TRBJ2-2; d_gene: TRBD2; CDR3aa: CASSLGRVDTGELFF
v_gene: TRBV19; j_gene: TRBJ1-5; d_gene: TRBD1; CDR3aa: CASSLGQGNQPQHF
v_gene: TRBV28; j_gene: TRBJ2-1; d_gene: TRBD1; CDR3aa: CASSTGVYNEQFF
v_gene: TRBV5-1; j_gene: TRBJ2-3; d_gene: TRBD2; CDR3aa: CASSLVAGGTDTQYF
v_gene: TRBV4-2; j_gene: TRBJ2-2; d_gene: NA; CDR3aa: CASSQETGGAGELFF
v_gene: TRBV5-1; j_gene: TRBJ1-5; d_gene: NA; CDR3aa: CASSLDTGVNQPQHF
v_gene: TRBV6-1; j_gene: TRBJ1-1; d_gene: NA; CDR3aa: CASSEATGGTGEAFF
v_gene: TRBV7-9; j_gene: TRBJ1-3; d_gene: NA; CDR3aa: CASSFPSGNTIYF
v_gene: TRBV15; j_gene: TRBJ2-5; d_gene: NA; CDR3aa: CATSRDGGQETQYF
v_gene: TRBV10-2; j_gene: TRBJ2-7; d_gene: NA; CDR3aa: CASSTSGTSPSDEQYF
v_gene: TRBV28; j_gene: TRBJ1-2; d_gene: NA; CDR3aa: CAAREQILNGYTF
v_gene: TRBV18; j_gene: TRBJ1-1; d_gene: NA; CDR3aa: CASLPDGGNAEAFF
v_gene: TRBV11-2; j_gene: TRBJ2-1; d_gene: TRBD2; CDR3aa: CASSLGTSGGEQFF
v_gene: TRBV19; j_gene: TRBJ2-7; d_gene: NA; CDR3aa: CASSMAPYEQYF
v_gene: TRBV6-1; j_gene: TRBJ1-5; d_gene: NA; CDR3aa: CASSEGSFGAGQPQHF
v_gene: TRBV5-1; j_gene: TRBJ2-1; d_gene: TRBD2; CDR3aa: CASSLVVAGGPYNEQFF
v_gene: TRBV27; j_gene: TRBJ1-6; d_gene: NA; CDR3aa: CASSFGRGERSPLHF
v_gene: TRBV9; j_gene: TRBJ2-5; d_gene: NA; CDR3aa: CASSALIRGSETQYF
v_gene: TRBV14; j_gene: TRBJ2-7; d_gene: TRBD1; CDR3aa: CASSQFAGQGYEQYF
v_gene: TRBV6-1; j_gene: TRBJ1-3; d_gene: NA; CDR3aa: CASSEGQVVGTIYF
v_gene: TRBV19; j_gene: TRBJ2-2; d_gene: NA; CDR3aa: CASNMQGSSGELFF
v_gene: TRBV6-1; j_gene: TRBJ1-5; d_gene: TRBD1; CDR3aa: CASSEGTGGVGQPQHF
v_gene: TRBV5-1; j_gene: TRBJ2-2; d_gene: NA; CDR3aa: CASSFGASSSGELFF